One sample yielded the 21 T cell receptor beta chains listed below, sequenced in a study of T cell responses to AZD1222 COVID-19 vaccine. TCRdb's copy holds only in-frame clones and misses some; the assay was immunoSEQ multiplex PCR. Of 80,000 to 100,000 clones in the sample, 70% to 90% were seen once. The sample here was peripheral blood, taken 28 days after the second AZD1222 dose. Every receptor here comes from an adult who received the AZD1222 COVID-19 vaccine.

This rearrangement joins TRBV7-6 to TRBJ2-5, with a tentative D call TRBD1 (5 bases). The length of the CDR3 is 13 residues. Germline lookup yields CDR1 SGHVS and CDR2 FNYEAQ. The germline V and J ends were trimmed by 8 bases and 1 base, with 11 bases remaining between them. CDR3 nucleotides: TGTGCCAGCGGTGGCAGGGCCCAAGAGACCCAGTACTTC. Protein sequence: CASGGRAQETQYF.

V usage is TRBV4-1 and J usage is TRBJ2-5, with D perhaps given as TRBD1 or TRBD2 (5 bases each). Germline assignment: CDR1 MGHRA and CDR2 YSYEKL. V lost 3 bases and J 3 bases, leaving 14 bases between the germline ends. This CDR3 spans 15 amino acids. CDR3 sequence: CASSQGPAGKETQYF. CDR3 coding DNA: TGCGCCAGCAGCCAGGGACCAGCAGGAAAAGAGACCCAGTACTTC.

The V call is TRBV7-3, the J call TRBJ2-1; 15 bases map to TRBD2. Germline V gene lookup returns CDR1 SGHTA and CDR2 FQGTGA. The CDR3 covers 17 residues. The V segment lost 1 base and the J segment 8 bases; nucleotides outside the gene matches: 6. The DNA for the CDR3 is TGTGCCAGCAGCTTAAAGGGACTAGCGGGGGGAACGGATGAGCAGTTCTTC. Amino acid sequence: CASSLKGLAGGTDEQFF.

V is TRBV9 and J is TRBJ1-1; 12 nucleotides align to TRBD1. The CDR3 sequence is 15 residues long. Germline trimming cut 4 bases from V and 1 base from J; bases unmatched to any gene: 2. CDR1 is SGDLS, CDR2 YYNGEE, per germline. The CDR3 reads CASSPGQGANTEAFF. The DNA of the CDR3 is TGTGCCAGCAGCCCGGGACAGGGGGCGAACACTGAAGCTTTCTTT.

This clone was detected only once. The rearrangement joins TRBV2 to TRBJ2-7; D is possibly TRBD1 or TRBD2 (5 bases each). V was pared by 3 bases and J by 7 bases, with 10 bases between. The CDR3 is 12 residues long. Germline V CDR1 and CDR2: SNHLY, FYNNEI. CDR3 sequence reads: CASSDRWGEQYF. CDR3 nucleotides: TGTGCCAGCAGTGATAGGTGGGGGGAGCAGTACTTC.

The chain uses TRBV7-9 and TRBJ1-5; no reliable D call. CDR1 and CDR2 (germline): SEHNR, FQNEAQ (reference sequence). The CDR3 loop spans 13 amino acids. CDR3 sequence (DNA): TGTGCGATACGGAATTATAGCAATCAGCCCCAGCATTTT. Protein sequence: CAIRNYSNQPQHF.

The chain uses TRBV28 and TRBJ1-1; D remains ambiguous. The CDR3 has 14 residues. CDR1 MDHEN and CDR2 SYDVKM come from the germline V gene. Trimming removed 5 bases at V and 0 bases at J, with 10 bases between. The CDR3 region is CASSPDTMNTEAFF. The CDR3, as DNA: TGTGCCAGCAGTCCAGACACGATGAACACTGAAGCTTTCTTT.

Concerning this clone itself: One end of the junction does not line up with germline, which may come from a read error. V and J are TRBV15 and TRBJ2-3; possible D gene TRBD1, 6 bases. The CDR3 runs to 13 residues. In germline, CDR1 is LNHNV, CDR2 YYDKDF (reference sequence). DNA for the CDR3: TGTGCCATCAGCCCCAGGGGTATGGATACGCAGTATTTT. Translation gives CAISPRGMDTQYF.

A single count supports this clone. The J gene is TRBJ1-5, the V gene TRBV19; D call uncertain. Per the germline V gene, CDR1 is LNHDA and CDR2 is SQIVND (reference sequence). The CDR3 covers 15 residues. V lost 5 bases and J 7 bases, leaving 18 bases between the germline ends. The CDR3: CASSLQAGLTQPQHF. As DNA, the CDR3 is TGTGCCAGTAGTCTTCAGGCGGGGTTGACGCAGCCCCAGCATTTT.

V usage is TRBV7-9 and J usage is TRBJ2-4; TRBD1 might be the D (5 bases). This CDR3 comprises 16 residues. V was clipped by 2 bases and J by 0 bases, with 11 bases between them. The V gene's germline CDR1 is SEHNR and CDR2 FQNEAQ (reference sequence). The CDR3 loop is CASSLSAGLAKNIQYF. The CDR3 nucleotides are TGTGCCAGCAGCTTATCGGCAGGGCTAGCCAAAAACATTCAGTACTTC.

J is TRBJ1-6 and V is TRBV28, with 7 bases fitting TRBD1. V shed 7 bases and J 9 bases; nucleotides not matched to a gene: 6. The CDR3 runs 13 residues. CDR1 MDHEN and CDR2 SYDVKM come from the germline V gene. CDR3 sequence: CASKDRVGSPLHF. In DNA, the CDR3 is TGTGCCAGCAAAGACAGGGTCGGTTCACCCCTCCACTTT.

This chain joins TRBV28 and TRBJ1-1, with D possibly matching TRBD1 (6 bases). The CDR3 extends over 15 amino acids. Germline V CDR1 and CDR2: MDHEN, SYDVKM. The V end lost 3 bases, the J end lost 12 bases, and 23 bases lay between the germline ends. This CDR3 reads CASSLSSSQGTRTFF. CDR3 in DNA: TGTGCCAGCAGTTTGTCATCCTCACAGGGAACGAGAACTTTCTTT. Using reference TRBV28 and TRBJ1-1 for the parts outside the CDR3, the full variable domain is DVKVTQSSRYLVKRTGEKVFLECVQDMDHENMFWYRQDPGLGLRLIYFSYDVKMKEKGDIPEGYSVSREKKERFSLILESASTNQTSMYLCASSLSSSQGTRTFFGQGTRLTVV.

This clone was recorded a few times. V usage is TRBV28 and J usage is TRBJ1-6; D remains unclear. Germline loops: CDR1 MDHEN, CDR2 SYDVKM. Trimming pared 5 bases from V and 5 bases from J, leaving 16 bases between. The CDR3 contains 16 residues. The CDR3 sequence: CASSGRDLSDNSPLHF. The DNA of the CDR3 is TGTGCCAGCAGTGGCCGGGATCTCTCGGATAATTCACCCCTCCACTTT.

This chain uses TRBV20-1 with TRBJ2-1; D call uncertain. CDR3 length: 13 residues. Trimming removed 3 bases from V and 5 bases from J, with 11 bases in between. Germline CDR1 reads DFQATT; CDR2 reads SNEGSKA (reference sequence). The DNA of the CDR3 is TGCAGTGCTAGTCAACCAGCTCACAATGAGCAGTTCTTC. It codes for CSASQPAHNEQFF.

This chain uses TRBV11-3 with TRBJ1-2; D possibly corresponds to TRBD1 (6 bases). V was cut by 5 bases and J by 3 bases, with 13 bases left in between. The CDR3 runs to 14 residues. Germline V CDR1 and CDR2: SGHNT, YENEEA. The DNA for the CDR3 is TGTGCCAGCAGCCCAGGAAGGACAGACTATGGCTACACCTTC. The encoded protein is CASSPGRTDYGYTF.

The chain links TRBV2 to TRBJ2-3, with D uncertain. Germline V CDR1 and CDR2: SNHLY, FYNNEI. CDR3 length: 12 residues. The germline V and J ends were trimmed by 6 bases and 7 bases, with 11 bases remaining between them. CDR3 residues: CASSGRIYTQYF. The CDR3 DNA follows: TGTGCCAGCAGCGGACGGATATATACGCAGTATTTT. The full variable domain, with the rest looked up from reference TRBV2 and TRBJ2-3, is EPEVTQTPSHQVTQMGQEVILRCVPISNHLYFYWYRQILGQKVEFLVSFYNNEISEKSEIFDDQFSVERPDGSNFTLKIRSTKLEDSAMYFCASSGRIYTQYFGPGTRLTVL.

The genes are TRBV5-6 and TRBJ2-3; the match to TRBD2 covers 8 bases. The CDR3 has 14 residues. V dropped 2 bases and J dropped 6; count of bases not matched to a gene: 5. Germline CDR1 and CDR2: SGHDT and YYEEEE. The CDR3 DNA reads TGTGCCAGCAGCTTTCGGGGGGGCCGGGATACGCAGTATTTT. It codes for CASSFRGGRDTQYF.

J is TRBJ2-2 and V is TRBV4-3; maybe TRBD2 (5 bases). CDR3 length equals 15 residues. Between the trimmed V and J ends, which lost 3 bases and 7 bases, there was a span of 15 bases. The germline gives CDR1 LGHNA, CDR2 YSLEER. The DNA of the CDR3 is TGCGCCAGCAGCCAGGAGGTCCTCCTAGACGGGGAGCTGTTTTTT. It specifies CASSQEVLLDGELFF.

The V call is TRBV11-2, the J call TRBJ2-1, with 10 bases that match TRBD2. Per germline, CDR1 SGHAT and CDR2 FQNNGV. With 6 bases clipped from V and 0 bases from J, the junction kept 5 bases outside the gene matches. The CDR3 extends over 16 amino acids. The chain's CDR3 is CASSQLAGSSYNEQFF. CDR3 nucleotides: TGTGCCAGCAGTCAACTAGCGGGAAGCTCCTACAATGAGCAGTTCTTC.

This chain links TRBV12-3 or TRBV12-4 with TRBJ1-2; D not certain. Trimming stripped 3 bases from V and 2 bases from J, with 7 bases between. The CDR3 runs to 13 residues. CDR3 region: CASSFGKNYGYTF. The DNA of the CDR3 is TGTGCCAGCAGTTTTGGAAAGAACTATGGCTACACCTTC.

This clone appeared once. CDR3 residues: CASSTRTGGSGQFF. For the CDR3, the DNA is TGTGCCAGCAGCACCCGGACAGGGGGCTCAGGGCAGTTCTTC. This rearrangement joins TRBV9 to TRBJ2-1, with 11 bases aligning to TRBD1. V shed 4 bases, J shed 12 bases, and the junction held 9 bases outside the gene matches. Germline V gives CDR1 SGDLS, CDR2 YYNGEE. The CDR3 sequence is 14 residues long.